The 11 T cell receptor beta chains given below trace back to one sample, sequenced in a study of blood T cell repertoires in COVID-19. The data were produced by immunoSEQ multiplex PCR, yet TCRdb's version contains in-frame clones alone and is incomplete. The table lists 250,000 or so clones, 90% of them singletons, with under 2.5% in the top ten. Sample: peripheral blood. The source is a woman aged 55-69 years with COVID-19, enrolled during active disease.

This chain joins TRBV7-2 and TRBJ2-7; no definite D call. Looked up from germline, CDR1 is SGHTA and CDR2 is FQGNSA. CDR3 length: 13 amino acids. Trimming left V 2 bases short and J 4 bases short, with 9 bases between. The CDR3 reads CASSLRGRYEQYF. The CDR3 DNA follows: TGTGCCAGCAGCTTAAGAGGCCGTTACGAGCAGTACTTC.

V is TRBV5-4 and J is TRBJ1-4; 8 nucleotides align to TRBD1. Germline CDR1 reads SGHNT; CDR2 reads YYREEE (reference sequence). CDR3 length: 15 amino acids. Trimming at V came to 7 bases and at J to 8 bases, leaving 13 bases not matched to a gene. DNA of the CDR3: TGTGCCAGCCATCTCCCCGGACAGGGAAACGAAAAACTGTTTTTT. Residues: CASHLPGQGNEKLFF.

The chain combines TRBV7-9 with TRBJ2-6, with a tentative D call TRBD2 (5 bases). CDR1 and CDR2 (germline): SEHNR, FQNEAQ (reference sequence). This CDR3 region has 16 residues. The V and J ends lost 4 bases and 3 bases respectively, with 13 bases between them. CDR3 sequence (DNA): TGTGCCAGCAGCTCTAGCAGGAGCGGTGGGGCCAACGTCCTGACTTTC. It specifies CASSSSRSGGANVLTF.

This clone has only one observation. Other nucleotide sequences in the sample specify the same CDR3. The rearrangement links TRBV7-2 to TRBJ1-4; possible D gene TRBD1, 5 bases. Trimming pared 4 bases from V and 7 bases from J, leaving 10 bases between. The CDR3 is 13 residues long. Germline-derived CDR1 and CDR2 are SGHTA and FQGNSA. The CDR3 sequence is CASSSRQSEKLFF. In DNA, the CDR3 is TGTGCCAGCAGCTCCAGACAGTCTGAAAAACTGTTTTTT.

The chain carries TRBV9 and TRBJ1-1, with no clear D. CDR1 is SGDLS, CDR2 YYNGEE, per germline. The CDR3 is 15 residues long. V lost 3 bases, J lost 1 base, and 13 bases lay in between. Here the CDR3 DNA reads TGTGCCAGCAGCGCGACGGGCCGGGGGAACACTGAAGCTTTCTTT. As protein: CASSATGRGNTEAFF.

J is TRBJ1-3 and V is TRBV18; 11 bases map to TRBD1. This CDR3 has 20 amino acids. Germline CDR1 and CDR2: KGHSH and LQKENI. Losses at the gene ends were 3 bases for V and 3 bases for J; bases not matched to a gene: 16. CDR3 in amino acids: CASSPLIGQGASTDGNTIYF. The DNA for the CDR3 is TGTGCCAGCTCACCCCTAATCGGACAGGGGGCTTCTACGGATGGAAACACCATATATTTT.

The CDR3 is CAISESQGAGEKLFF. In nucleotides, the CDR3 is TGTGCCATCAGTGAGTCCCAGGGGGCTGGGGAAAAACTGTTTTTT. V is TRBV10-3 and J is TRBJ1-4; 8 nucleotides agree with TRBD1. J lost 8 bases, V lost 0 bases, and 5 bases had no gene match. Per germline, CDR1 ENHRY and CDR2 SYGVKD. The CDR3 covers 15 residues.

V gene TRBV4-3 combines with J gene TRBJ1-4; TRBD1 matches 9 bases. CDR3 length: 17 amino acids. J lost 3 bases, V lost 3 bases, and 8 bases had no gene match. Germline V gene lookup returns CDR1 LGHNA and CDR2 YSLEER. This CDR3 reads CASSQGQGGASNEKLFF. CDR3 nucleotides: TGCGCCAGCAGCCAGGGACAGGGAGGAGCTTCTAATGAAAAACTGTTTTTT.

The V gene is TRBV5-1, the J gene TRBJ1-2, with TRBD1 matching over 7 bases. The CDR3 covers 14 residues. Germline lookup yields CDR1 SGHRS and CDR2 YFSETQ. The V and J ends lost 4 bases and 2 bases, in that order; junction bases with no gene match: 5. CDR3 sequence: CASSPRQGNYGYTF. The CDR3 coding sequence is TGCGCCAGCAGCCCCCGACAGGGAAACTATGGCTACACCTTC.

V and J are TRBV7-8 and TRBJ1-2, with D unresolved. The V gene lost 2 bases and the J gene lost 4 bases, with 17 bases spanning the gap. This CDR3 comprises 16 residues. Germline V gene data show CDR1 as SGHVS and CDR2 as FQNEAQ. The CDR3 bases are TGTGCCAGCAGCTTAAGCCCGTCCCGGACTCTCTATGGCTACACCTTC. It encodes CASSLSPSRTLYGYTF.

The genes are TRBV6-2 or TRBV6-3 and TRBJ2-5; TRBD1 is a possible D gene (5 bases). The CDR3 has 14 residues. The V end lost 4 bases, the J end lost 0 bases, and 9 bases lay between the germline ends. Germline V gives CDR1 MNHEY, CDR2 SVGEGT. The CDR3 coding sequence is TGTGCCAGCAGTTCCCGGACAAACCAAGAGACCCAGTACTTC. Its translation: CASSSRTNQETQYF.